The entry that follows covers one T cell receptor beta chain sequence. The sample belongs to a study of cytomegalovirus exposure and HLA in healthy donors. On the study more broadly: In terms of ancestry, the Caucasian-associated cluster contained about 80% of the roughly 400 genotyped donors.

Primers: 60 Vbeta forward and 13 Jbeta reverse. TCRdb's table, derived via immunoSEQ multiplex PCR, lists solely in-frame clones and lacks some. The data show fewer than 150,000 clones, 80% seen once. CDR3 length equals 15 residues. Germline V gene sequence: CDR1 SEHNR, CDR2 FQNEAQ (reference sequence). With V trimmed by 3 bases and J by 0 bases, 0 bases remained unmatched. The chain links TRBV7-9 to TRBJ2-3, with 10 bases aligning to TRBD2. The TCR sequence derives from a female donor in good health and CMV-seropositive. Sequencing was done on a sample of PBMCs. The CDR3 DNA reads TGTGCCAGCAGCTTTAGCGGGGGGAGCACAGATACGCAGTATTTT. Its protein is CASSFSGGSTDTQYF.